This TCR beta chain was observed in a study of T-cell reconstitution after alpha-beta-depleted transplantation in children. Molecular barcoding with unique molecular identifiers was used for the TCRbeta library. TCRdb re-called the PCR reads with MiXCR, one entry per CDR3 protein. The data show 100,000 to 120,000 distinct CDR3 sequences, 10% seen once. Trimming cost V 2 bases and J 1 base, with 5 bases left between them. The CDR3 is 13 residues long. The V gene's germline CDR1 is SGHVS and CDR2 FNYEAQ. This clonotype showed up many times. The rearrangement uses TRBV7-6 and TRBJ1-1; no definite D call. This TCR was recovered from a human donor who donated a stem cell graft to a child with acute lymphoblastic leukemia. The sample in question was PBMCs from the stem cell graft donor, obtained from the stem cell graft. CDR3 in amino acids: CASSLQENTEAFF. CDR3 nucleotide sequence: TGTGCCAGCAGCTTACAAGAGAACACTGAAGCTTTCTTT.